This T cell receptor beta chain was sequenced during a study of shared clonotypes between healthy human individuals (dated by TCRdb to the early 2020s). For the study in its entirety: The cohort included three men and a couple of women between 18 and 49 years of age. For each donor, CD4 naive and CD4 memory were each given three plates, CD8 naive was given two plates, and CD8 memory was given one plate. Libraries were prepared and TCR repertoires were sequenced by different laboratories using diverse techniques, in order to increase sequencing depth and limit assay-specific biases. Blood TCR repertoires of roughly five healthy adults were deeply sequenced to estimate repertoire size and the extent of clonotype sharing between individuals. Between about 0.9 and 9 billion PBMCs per donor were obtained by leukapheresis. What the study reported, not specific to this receptor: The small number of donors limited the genetic and exposure-history diversity represented. Across a few donors, approximately 4.6% of naive CD4, roughly 3.4% of naive CD8, 2.3% of memory CD4, and under 0.45% of memory CD8 clonotypes were shared. Naive subsets generally had larger estimated clonotype richness than memory subsets. Sampling was limited to blood, and TCR repertoires in tissue likely differ from TCR repertoires in blood. Even with the large sequencing depth, rarefaction of the sorted-subset datasets indicated that sequencing was incomplete. Pairwise subsampling indicated that sequencing depth was expected to affect the degree of clonotype sharing among donors. Compared with non-shared clonotypes, clonotypes shared by all four sorted-subset donors had higher generation probabilities.

Regarding this clone: What this receptor recognizes is not known. Per-base quality was not reported, and no clone a single base away is much larger than it.

Measured from the cysteine to the phenylalanine, the CDR3 is 14 residues long. The CDR3 DNA has 42 bases and is translated from base 1. Sequences SEHNR (CDR1) and FQNEAQ (CDR2) are obtained from the germline V gene (reference sequence). Clipping removes 3 bases from V and 5 bases from J, with 5 as the unmatched junction base count. For the CD8 naive samples, CD45RO-negative cells were positively selected for CCR7, yielding a CD45RA+CCR7+ population from which TemRA cells were excluded. Donors were healthy HIV-negative adults with no recently reported acute infections or vaccinations. Every donor was a Caucasian adult living in Nashville, Tennessee, USA. Blood was obtained by leukapheresis, after which PBMCs were separated by Ficoll-Histopaque density gradient centrifugation and cryopreserved in liquid nitrogen vapor phase. Purity and quantity of every magnetically sorted T cell population were checked by analytical flow cytometry. Genomic DNA was isolated from every sorted fraction and measured by UV absorbance on a Nanodrop 2000c.

Using the deep immunoSEQ assay, multiplex PCR amplified TCR CDR3 regions from genomic DNA. For each cell subset, the extracted genomic DNA was distributed evenly across all wells of several immunoSEQ 96-well plates, and each plate served as one replicate. For sorted subsets, about 210 ng of genomic DNA, equivalent to around 29,000 T cell genomes, went into each replicate PCR. Purified libraries were quantified with a Qubit 3.0 fluorometer, sized on a Bioanalyzer 2100, and re-quantified with the KAPA Library Quantification kit. Each immunoSEQ 96-well plate was sequenced on its own single-read 150-cycle Illumina NextSeq 550 flow cell. In the authors' own workflow: Because the immunoSEQ output included only junctional sequences and no quality scores, the filtering could not be the same as the filtering used for full-length reads. To assign V/J genes and CDR3, sequences were annotated against IMGT germline references using PyIR, a Python wrapper for IgBLAST v1.9. Reads were removed for weak V/J assignments (E-value above 1e-6), missing CDR3, stop codons, out-of-frame junctions, or ambiguous translated residues. V3J clonotypes were defined as sequences sharing the same inferred V gene, J gene, and CDR3 amino acid sequence. Percentage overlap between repertoires was computed as shared unique clonotypes divided by the size of the smaller repertoire. RTK rarefaction, the Chao1 estimator, and Recon v2.1 estimates of unobserved clonotypes were used to assess repertoire richness. Generation probabilities were computed with OLGA for all TCRbeta clonotypes obtained by the gDNA method from four donors. Not all clones reach the TCRdb copy of this immuneACCESS table, which keeps in-frame sequences only. Checked studies attribute under half of the gap to unresolved V genes and leave the rest unexplained. V and J calls and clone size come straight from that table; D and trimming were deduced from the DNA. Within this sample are 500,000 to 700,000 clones, with around 95% of them counted one time only. Around 0.11% of the sample goes to the ten largest clones.

This sequence uses TRBV7-9 and TRBJ2-5; 8 nucleotides in the junction match TRBD1. Sequenced: naive CD8+ T cells sorted from blood. The cell subset or site label for this specimen denotes: CD45RA+CCR7+. The receptor comes from a woman aged 30 to 39 in good health. Read as DNA, the sequence is TGTGCCAGCAGCTTCCAGGACAGGGACGAGACCCAGTACTTC. It encodes CASSFQDRDETQYF.